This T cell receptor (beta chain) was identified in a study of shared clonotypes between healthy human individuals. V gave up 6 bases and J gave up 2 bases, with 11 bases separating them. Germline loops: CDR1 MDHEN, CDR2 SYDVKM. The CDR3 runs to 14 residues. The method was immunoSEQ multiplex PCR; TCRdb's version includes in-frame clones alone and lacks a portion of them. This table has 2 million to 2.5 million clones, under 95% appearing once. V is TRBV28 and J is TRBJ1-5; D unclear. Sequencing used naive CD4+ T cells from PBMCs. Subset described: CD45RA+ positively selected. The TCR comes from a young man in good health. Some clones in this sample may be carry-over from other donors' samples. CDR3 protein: CASSQRSGNQPQHF. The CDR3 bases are TGTGCCAGCAGCCAGCGAAGCGGCAATCAGCCCCAGCATTTT.